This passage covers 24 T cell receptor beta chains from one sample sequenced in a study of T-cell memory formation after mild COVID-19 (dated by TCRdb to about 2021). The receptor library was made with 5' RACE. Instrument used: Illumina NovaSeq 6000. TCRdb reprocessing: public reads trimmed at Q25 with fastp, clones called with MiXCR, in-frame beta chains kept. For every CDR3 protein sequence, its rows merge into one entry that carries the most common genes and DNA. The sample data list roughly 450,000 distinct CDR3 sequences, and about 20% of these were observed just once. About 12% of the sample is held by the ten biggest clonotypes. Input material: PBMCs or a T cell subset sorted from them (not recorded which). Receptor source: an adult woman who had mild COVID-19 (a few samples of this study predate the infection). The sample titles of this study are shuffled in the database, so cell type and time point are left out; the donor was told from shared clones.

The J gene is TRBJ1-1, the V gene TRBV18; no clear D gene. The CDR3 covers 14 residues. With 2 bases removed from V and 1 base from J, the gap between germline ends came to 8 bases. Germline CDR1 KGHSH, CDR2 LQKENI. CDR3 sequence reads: CASSPNPANTEAFF. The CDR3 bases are TGTGCCAGCTCACCAAATCCGGCGAACACTGAAGCTTTCTTT.

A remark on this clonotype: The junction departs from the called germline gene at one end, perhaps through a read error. This CDR3 reads CASSFSGSDERYF. For the CDR3, the DNA is TGTGCCAGCAGTTTTAGCGGGAGTGACGAGCGGTACTTC. The chain carries TRBV12-3 or TRBV12-4 and TRBJ2-7, with 9 positions matching TRBD2. The CDR3 has 13 residues.

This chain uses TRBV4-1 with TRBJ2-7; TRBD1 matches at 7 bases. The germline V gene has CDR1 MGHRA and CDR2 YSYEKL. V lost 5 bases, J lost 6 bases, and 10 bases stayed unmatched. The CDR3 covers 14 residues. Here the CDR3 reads CASSTTTGLSEQYF. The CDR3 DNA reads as TGCGCCAGCAGCACTACGACAGGGCTTTCCGAGCAGTACTTC.

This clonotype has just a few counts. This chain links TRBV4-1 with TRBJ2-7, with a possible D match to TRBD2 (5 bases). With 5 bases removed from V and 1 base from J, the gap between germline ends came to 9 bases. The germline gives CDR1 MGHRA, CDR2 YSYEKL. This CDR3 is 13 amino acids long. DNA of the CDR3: TGCGCCAGCAGCATCGGGGTTTCCTACGAGCAGTACTTC. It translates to CASSIGVSYEQYF.

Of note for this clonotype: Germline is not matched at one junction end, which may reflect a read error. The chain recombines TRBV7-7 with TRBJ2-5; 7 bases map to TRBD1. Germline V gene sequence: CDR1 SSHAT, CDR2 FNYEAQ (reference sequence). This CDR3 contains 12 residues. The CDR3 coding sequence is TGTGCTAGCAGCTTAGAGGGGGCGACCCAGTACTTC. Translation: CASSLEGATQYF.

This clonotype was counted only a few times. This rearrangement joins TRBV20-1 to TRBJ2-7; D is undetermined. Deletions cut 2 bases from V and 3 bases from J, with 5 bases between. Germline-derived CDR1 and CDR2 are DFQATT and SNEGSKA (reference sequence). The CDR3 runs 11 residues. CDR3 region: CSARSNYEQYF. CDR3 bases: TGCAGTGCTAGATCCAACTACGAGCAGTACTTC.

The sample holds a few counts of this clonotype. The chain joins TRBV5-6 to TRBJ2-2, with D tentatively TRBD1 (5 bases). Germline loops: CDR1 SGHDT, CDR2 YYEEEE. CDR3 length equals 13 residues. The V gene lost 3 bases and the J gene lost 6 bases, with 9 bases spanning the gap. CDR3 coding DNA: TGTGCCAGCAGCTCCAGGGTCTCCGGGGAGCTGTTTTTT. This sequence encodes CASSSRVSGELFF.

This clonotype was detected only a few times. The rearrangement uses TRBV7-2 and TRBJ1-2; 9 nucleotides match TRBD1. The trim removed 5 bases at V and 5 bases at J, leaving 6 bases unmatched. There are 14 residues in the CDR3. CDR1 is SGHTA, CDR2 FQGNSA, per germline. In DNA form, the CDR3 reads TGTGCCAGCAGCCCATCGGGACAGGGTTATGGCTACACCTTC. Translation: CASSPSGQGYGYTF.

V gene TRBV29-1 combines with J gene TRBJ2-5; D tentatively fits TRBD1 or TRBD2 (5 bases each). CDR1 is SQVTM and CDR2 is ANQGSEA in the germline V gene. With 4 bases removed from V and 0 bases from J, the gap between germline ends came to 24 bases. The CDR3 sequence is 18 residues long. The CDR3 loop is CSVVGIAGGQAYQETQYF. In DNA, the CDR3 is TGCAGCGTTGTGGGGATTGCCGGAGGACAAGCGTACCAAGAGACCCAGTACTTC.

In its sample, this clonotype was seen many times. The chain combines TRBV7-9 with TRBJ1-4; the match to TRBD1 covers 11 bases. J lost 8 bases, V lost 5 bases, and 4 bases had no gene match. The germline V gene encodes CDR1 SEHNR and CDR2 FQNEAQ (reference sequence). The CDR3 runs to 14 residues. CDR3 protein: CASSGDRGDEKLFF. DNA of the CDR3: TGTGCCAGCAGCGGGGACAGGGGGGACGAAAAACTGTTTTTT. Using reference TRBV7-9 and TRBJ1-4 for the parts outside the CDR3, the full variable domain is DTGVSQNPRHKITKRGQNVTFRCDPISEHNRLYWYRQTLGQGPEFLTYFQNEAQLEKSRLLSDRFSAERPKGSFSTLEIQRTEQGDSAMYLCASSGDRGDEKLFFGSGTQLSVL.

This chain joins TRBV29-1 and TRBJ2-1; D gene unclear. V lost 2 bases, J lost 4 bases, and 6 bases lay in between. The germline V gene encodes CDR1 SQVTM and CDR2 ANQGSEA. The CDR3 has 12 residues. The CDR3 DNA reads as TGCAGCGTTGAACAGGCTTACAATGAGCAGTTCTTC. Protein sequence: CSVEQAYNEQFF.

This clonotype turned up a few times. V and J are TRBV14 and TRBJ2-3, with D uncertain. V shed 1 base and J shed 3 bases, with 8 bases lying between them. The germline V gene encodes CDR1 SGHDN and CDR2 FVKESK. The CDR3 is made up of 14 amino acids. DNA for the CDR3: TGTGCCAGCAGCCAAGTACGATCGACAGATACGCAGTATTTT. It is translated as CASSQVRSTDTQYF.

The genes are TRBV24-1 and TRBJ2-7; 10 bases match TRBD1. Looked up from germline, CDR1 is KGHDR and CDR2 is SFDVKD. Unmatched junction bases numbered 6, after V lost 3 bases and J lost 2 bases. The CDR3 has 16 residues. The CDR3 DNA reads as TGTGCCACCAGTGATCGCGGAGGGACAGGGGCCTACGAGCAGTACTTC. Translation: CATSDRGGTGAYEQYF.

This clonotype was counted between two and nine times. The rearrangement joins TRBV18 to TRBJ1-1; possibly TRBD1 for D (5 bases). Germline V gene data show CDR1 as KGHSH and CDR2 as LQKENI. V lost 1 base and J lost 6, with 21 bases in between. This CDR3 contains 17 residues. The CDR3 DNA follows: TGTGCCAGCTCACCACAACAAAGCTCGGGGACGAAGCCTGAAGCTTTCTTT. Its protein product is CASSPQQSSGTKPEAFF.

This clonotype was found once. This CDR3 is CASSSGQGGQYF. The CDR3 DNA sequence: TGTGCCAGCAGCTCCGGACAGGGAGGGCAGTACTTC. This sequence joins TRBV5-8 and TRBJ2-7; 8 bases line up with TRBD1. V shed 3 bases, J shed 9 bases, and the junction held 5 bases outside the gene matches. Germline V lookup: CDR1 SGHTS, CDR2 YDEGEE. The CDR3 consists of 12 residues.

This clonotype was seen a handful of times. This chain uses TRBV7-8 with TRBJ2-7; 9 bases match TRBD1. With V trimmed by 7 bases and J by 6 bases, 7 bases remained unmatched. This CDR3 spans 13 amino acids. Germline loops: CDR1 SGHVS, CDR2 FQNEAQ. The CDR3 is CASTRTGEGEQYF. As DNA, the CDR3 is TGTGCCAGCACCAGGACAGGGGAGGGCGAGCAGTACTTC.

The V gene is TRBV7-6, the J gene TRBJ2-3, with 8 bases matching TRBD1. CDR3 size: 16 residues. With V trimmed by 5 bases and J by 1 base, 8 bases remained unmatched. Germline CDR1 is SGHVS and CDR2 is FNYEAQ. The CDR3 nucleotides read TGTGCCAGCAGCCCGGACAGGGTCCGAGGCACAGATACGCAGTATTTT. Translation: CASSPDRVRGTDTQYF.

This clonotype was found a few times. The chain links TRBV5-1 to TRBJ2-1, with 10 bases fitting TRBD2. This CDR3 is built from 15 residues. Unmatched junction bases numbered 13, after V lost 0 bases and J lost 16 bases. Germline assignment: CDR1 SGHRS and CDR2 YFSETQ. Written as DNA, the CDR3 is TGCGCCAGCAGCTTGGCCGGGACTAGCGTTCAGGTTGGTTTCTTC. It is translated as CASSLAGTSVQVGFF.

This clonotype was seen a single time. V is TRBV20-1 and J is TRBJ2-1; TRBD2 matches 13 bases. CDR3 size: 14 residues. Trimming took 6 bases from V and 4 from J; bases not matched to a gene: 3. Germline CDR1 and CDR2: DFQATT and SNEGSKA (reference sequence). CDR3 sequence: CSAPGLAGYNEQFF. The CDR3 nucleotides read TGCAGTGCCCCGGGACTAGCGGGGTACAATGAGCAGTTCTTC.

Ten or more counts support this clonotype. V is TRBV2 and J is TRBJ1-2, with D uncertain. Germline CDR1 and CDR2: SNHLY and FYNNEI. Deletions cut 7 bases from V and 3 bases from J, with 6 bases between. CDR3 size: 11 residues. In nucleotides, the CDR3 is TGTGCCAGCATGGAGTACTATGGCTACACCTTC. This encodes CASMEYYGYTF.

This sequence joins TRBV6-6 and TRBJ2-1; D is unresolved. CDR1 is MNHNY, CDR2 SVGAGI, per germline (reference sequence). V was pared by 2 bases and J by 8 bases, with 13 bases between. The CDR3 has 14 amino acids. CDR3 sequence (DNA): TGTGCCAGCAGTTACCGGTGGGCTCAAGATGAGCAGTTCTTC. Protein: CASSYRWAQDEQFF.

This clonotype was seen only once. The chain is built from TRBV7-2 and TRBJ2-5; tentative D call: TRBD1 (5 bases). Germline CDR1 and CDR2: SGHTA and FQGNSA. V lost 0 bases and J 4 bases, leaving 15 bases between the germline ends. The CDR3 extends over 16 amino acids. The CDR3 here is CASSLARSGATETQYF. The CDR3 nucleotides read TGTGCCAGCAGCTTAGCGCGCAGTGGGGCAACAGAGACCCAGTACTTC.

CDR3 region: CATSDFAQEPQHF. The CDR3 DNA sequence: TGTGCCACCAGTGATTTCGCTCAGGAGCCCCAGCATTTT. J is TRBJ1-5 and V is TRBV24-1; D uncertain. This CDR3 is built from 13 residues. Trimming pared 1 base from V and 8 bases from J, leaving 8 bases between. Germline V gene data show CDR1 as KGHDR and CDR2 as SFDVKD.

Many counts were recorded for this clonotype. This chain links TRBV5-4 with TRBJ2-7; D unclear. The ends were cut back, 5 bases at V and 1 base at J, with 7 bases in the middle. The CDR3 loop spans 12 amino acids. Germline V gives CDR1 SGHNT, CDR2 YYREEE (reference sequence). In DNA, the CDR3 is TGTGCCAGCAGTTGGGGTTCCTACGAGCAGTACTTC. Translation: CASSWGSYEQYF.